A selection of T cell receptor beta chains follows, all from one sample in a study of CD8+CD57+ T cells in acquired aplastic anemia. Each CDR3 protein is one row after TCRdb ran MiXCR on the reads. The sample has about half a million distinct CDR3 sequences, around a third seen once. The specimen sequenced was sorted CD4+, CD8+, or CD8+CD57+ T cells (not recorded which) from PBMCs. These receptors were collected from a human donor with aplastic anemia. The CDR3 runs from the conserved cysteine through the conserved F or W. A D gene is named only where the DNA matches it firmly. Where a row states a size, it is once, few, many or the class of an expanded clone; other rows omit it.

J | size | V | D | CDR3
TRBJ2-2 | - | TRBV7-9 | - | CASSLEGPVGELFF
TRBJ1-1 | many | TRBV7-8 | TRBD1 | CASSPRDRGGGTEAFF
TRBJ2-7 | many | TRBV15 | - | CATSRGGTAYSYEQYF
TRBJ1-5 | few | TRBV6-2/TRBV6-3 | - | CASSYMPVGQPQHF
TRBJ1-5 | many | TRBV2 | - | CASRTGNSNQPQHF
TRBJ2-1 | - | TRBV20-1 | - | CSASDLNEQFF
TRBJ2-1 | - | TRBV5-1 | TRBD2 | CASSMWEGLQDEQFF
TRBJ2-1 | many | TRBV9 | - | CASSVGQPYNEQFF
TRBJ2-7 | few | TRBV7-2 | - | CASSPVVDEQYF
TRBJ1-1 | few | TRBV7-8 | TRBD1 | CASSLDLRGPEAFF
TRBJ1-5 | - | TRBV6-2/TRBV6-3 | - | CASSYFHPTGQPQHF
TRBJ2-7 | - | TRBV9 | - | CASGLTGSSYEQYF
TRBJ2-1 | - | TRBV19 | TRBD1 | CASSPRGTDSYNEQFF
TRBJ2-6 | - | TRBV9 | - | CACSLGSGANVLTF
TRBJ1-2 | - | TRBV14 | TRBD1 | CASSLQGANGYAF
TRBJ2-2 | many | TRBV24-1 | TRBD1 | CATSGHRGSNTGELFF
TRBJ2-3 | many | TRBV29-1 | - | CSVVPATDTQYF
TRBJ2-7 | - | TRBV30 | - | CAWSFRRDASGQYF
TRBJ1-6 | many | TRBV20-1 | TRBD1 | CSARGQSYNSPLHF
TRBJ1-2 | many | TRBV4-3 | TRBD1 | CASSQQTGGTAYGYTF
TRBJ2-3 | - | TRBV7-9 | - | CASTPPTDTQYF
TRBJ2-3 | - | TRBV7-2 | - | CASSPHGIDTQYF
TRBJ1-1 | few | TRBV28 | - | CAIKGRRLNTEAFF
TRBJ1-1 | - | TRBV2 | - | CTSGVDSNTEAFF
TRBJ1-5 | - | TRBV7-2 | - | CASTKEGGRNSNQPQHF
TRBJ2-1 | - | TRBV7-3 | TRBD1 | CASSLTGQGHNEQFF
TRBJ1-5 | many | TRBV6-1 | - | CASIKGSNQPQHF
TRBJ2-2 | - | TRBV10-3 | TRBD1 | CAISKRQGADTGELFF
TRBJ1-5 | many | TRBV19 | TRBD1 | CASSSGQASNQPQHF
TRBJ2-3 | - | TRBV10-3 | TRBD2 | CASSFRLAGPTSTDTQYF
TRBJ1-2 | many | TRBV25-1 | TRBD1 | CASSETGQVTYGYTF
TRBJ1-2 | many | TRBV29-1 | - | CSVGGGVDYGYTF
TRBJ1-1 | few | TRBV7-3 | - | CASSSRAGPEAFF
TRBJ1-4 | - | TRBV10-1 | TRBD1 | CASRPGQEIATNEKLFF
TRBJ1-2 | - | TRBV25-1 | TRBD1 | CASVGQGANYGYTF
TRBJ1-6 | - | TRBV10-1 | - | CASSADSSYNSPLHF
TRBJ2-7 | - | TRBV6-5 | TRBD2 | CASSSTGGTSSYEQYF
TRBJ1-6 | - | TRBV12-3/TRBV12-4 | - | CASSLPGSHSPLHF
TRBJ1-2 | - | TRBV30 | - | CAWSPNTSRGGYTF
TRBJ2-3 | - | TRBV19 | TRBD2 | CASSISPKTSGGAGTQYF
TRBJ1-6 | many | TRBV20-1 | - | CSARDSKGIGAPLHF